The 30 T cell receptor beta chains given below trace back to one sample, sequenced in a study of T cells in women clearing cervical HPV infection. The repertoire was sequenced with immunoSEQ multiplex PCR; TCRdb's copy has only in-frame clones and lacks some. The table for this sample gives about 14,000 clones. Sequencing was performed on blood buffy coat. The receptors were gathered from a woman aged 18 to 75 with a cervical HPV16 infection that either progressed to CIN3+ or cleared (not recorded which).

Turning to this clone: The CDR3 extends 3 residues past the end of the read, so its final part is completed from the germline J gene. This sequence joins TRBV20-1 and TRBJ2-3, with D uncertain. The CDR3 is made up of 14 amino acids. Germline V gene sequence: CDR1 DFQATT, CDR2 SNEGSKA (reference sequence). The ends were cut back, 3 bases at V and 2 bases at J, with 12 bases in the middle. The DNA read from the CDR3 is TGCAGTGCTAGCTCGGGTACAAACACAGATACG. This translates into CSASSGTNTDT. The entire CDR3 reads CSASSGTNTDTQYF.

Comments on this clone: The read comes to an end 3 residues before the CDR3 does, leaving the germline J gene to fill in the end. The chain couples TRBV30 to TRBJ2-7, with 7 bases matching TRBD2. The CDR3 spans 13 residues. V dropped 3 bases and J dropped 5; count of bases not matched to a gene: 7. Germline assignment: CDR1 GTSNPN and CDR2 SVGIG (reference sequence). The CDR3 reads CAWRSGGGNEQYF. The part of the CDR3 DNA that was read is TGTGCCTGGAGATCGGGCGGGGGAAACGAG.

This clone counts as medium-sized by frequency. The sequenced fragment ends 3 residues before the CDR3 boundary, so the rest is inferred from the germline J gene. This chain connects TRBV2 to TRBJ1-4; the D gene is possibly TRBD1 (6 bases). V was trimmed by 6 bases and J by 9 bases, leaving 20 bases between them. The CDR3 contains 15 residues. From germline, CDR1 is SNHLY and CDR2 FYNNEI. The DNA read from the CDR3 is TGTGCCAGCAGCAGTTCACAGGGTGGAGTACAAAAA. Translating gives CASSSSQGGVQK. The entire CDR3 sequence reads CASSSSQGGVQKLFF.

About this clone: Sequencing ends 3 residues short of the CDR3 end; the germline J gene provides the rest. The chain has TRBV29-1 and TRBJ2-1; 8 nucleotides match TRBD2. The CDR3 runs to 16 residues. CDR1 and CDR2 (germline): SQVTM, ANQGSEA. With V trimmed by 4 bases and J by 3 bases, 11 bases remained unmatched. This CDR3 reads CSVVGSGAGGYNEQFF. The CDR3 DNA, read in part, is TGCAGCGTTGTGGGCTCTGGGGCGGGGGGCTACAATGAG.

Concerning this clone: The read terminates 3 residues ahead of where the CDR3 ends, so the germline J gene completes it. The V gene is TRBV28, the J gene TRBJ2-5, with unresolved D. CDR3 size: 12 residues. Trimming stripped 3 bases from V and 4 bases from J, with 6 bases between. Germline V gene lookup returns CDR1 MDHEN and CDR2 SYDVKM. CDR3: CASSFLGETQYF. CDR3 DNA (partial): TGTGCCAGCAGTTTCCTCGGAGAGACC.

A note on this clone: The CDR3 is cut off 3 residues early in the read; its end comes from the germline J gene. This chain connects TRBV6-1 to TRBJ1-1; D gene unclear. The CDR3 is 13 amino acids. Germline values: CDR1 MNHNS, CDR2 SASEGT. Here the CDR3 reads CASSELIRSEAFF. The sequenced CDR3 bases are TGTGCCAGCAGTGAACTTATCCGGTCAGAA.

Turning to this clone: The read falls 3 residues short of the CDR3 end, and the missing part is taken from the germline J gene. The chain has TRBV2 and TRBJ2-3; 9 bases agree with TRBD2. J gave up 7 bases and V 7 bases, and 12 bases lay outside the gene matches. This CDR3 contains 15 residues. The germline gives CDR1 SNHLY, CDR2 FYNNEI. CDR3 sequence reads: CASTPSLAGHYTQYF. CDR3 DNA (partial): TGTGCCAGCACCCCGAGTCTAGCGGGACACTATACG.

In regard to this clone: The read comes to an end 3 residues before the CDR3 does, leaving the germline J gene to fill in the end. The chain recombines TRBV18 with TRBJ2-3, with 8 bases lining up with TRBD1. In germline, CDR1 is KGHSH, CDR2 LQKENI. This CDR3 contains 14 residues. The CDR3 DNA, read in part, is TGTGCCAGCTCATCGGCGGACAGGGTGGAGACG. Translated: CASSSADRVET. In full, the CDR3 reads CASSSADRVETQYF.

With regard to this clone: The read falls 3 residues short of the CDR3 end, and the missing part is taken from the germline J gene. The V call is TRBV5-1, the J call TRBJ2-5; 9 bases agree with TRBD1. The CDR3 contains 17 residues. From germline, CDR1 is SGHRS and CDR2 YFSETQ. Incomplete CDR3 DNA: TGCGCCAGCAGCTTGGCCACCGGGACAGGGCCCACAGATACC. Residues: CASSLATGTGPTDT. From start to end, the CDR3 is CASSLATGTGPTDTQYF.

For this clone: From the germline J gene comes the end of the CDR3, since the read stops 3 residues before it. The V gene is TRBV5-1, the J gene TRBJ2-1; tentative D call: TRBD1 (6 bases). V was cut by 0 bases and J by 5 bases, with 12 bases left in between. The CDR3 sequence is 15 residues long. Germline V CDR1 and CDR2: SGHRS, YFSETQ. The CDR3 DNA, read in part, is TGCGCCAGCAGCTTGGGAGGACAGCCGAACAATGAG. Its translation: CASSLGGQPNNE. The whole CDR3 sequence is CASSLGGQPNNEQFF.

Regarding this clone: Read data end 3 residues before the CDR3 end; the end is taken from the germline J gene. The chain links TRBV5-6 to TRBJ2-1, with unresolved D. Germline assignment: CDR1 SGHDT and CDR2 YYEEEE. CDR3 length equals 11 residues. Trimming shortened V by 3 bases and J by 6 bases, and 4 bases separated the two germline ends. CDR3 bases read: TGTGCCAGCAGCTACACCAATGAG. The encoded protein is CASSYTNE. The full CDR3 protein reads CASSYTNEQFF. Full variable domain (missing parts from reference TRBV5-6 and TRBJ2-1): DAGVTQSPTHLIKTRGQQVTLRCSPKSGHDTVSWYQQALGQGPQFIFQYYEEEERQRGNFPDRFSGHQFPNYSSELNVNALLLGDSALYLCASSYTNEQFFGPGTRLTVL.

The covered CDR3 bases are TGTGCCAGCAGCTTAGTTCCAGGTAGCAATCAGCCC. Protein product: CASSLVPGSNQP. The entire CDR3 reads CASSLVPGSNQPQHF. V gene TRBV7-8 combines with J gene TRBJ1-5, with D unclear. The observed sequence ends 3 residues before the CDR3 terminus, with the missing tail filled in from the germline J gene. The CDR3 loop spans 15 amino acids. Trimming shortened V by 1 base and J by 0 bases, and 7 bases separated the two germline ends. Germline V gene sequence: CDR1 SGHVS, CDR2 FQNEAQ.

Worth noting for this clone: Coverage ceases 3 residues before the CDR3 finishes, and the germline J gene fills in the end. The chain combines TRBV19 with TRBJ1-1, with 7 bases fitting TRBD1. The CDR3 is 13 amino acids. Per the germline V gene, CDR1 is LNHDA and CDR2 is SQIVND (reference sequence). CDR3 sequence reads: CASTEGARAEAFF. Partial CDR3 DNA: TGTGCCAGTACAGAGGGGGCCAGGGCGGAA.

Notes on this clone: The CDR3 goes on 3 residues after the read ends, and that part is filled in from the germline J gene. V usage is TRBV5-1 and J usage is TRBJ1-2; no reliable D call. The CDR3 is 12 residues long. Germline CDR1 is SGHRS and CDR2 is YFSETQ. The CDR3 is CASSPEGPGYTF. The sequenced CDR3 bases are TGCGCCAGCAGCCCCGAGGGCCCCGGC.

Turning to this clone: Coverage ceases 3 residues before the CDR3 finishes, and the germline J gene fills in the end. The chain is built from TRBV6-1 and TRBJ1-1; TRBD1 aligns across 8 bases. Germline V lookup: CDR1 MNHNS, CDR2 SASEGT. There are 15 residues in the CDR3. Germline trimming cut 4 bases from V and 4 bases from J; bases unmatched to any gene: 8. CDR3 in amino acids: CASSAQGAQGTEAFF. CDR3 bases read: TGTGCCAGCAGTGCCCAGGGGGCGCAGGGCACTGAA.

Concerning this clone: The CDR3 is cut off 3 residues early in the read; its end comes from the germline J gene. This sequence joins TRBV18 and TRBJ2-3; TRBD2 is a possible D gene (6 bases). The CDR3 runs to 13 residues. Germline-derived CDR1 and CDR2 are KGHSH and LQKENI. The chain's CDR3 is CASSPGREETQYF. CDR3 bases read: TGTGCCAGCTCACCCGGCAGGGAGGAGACG.

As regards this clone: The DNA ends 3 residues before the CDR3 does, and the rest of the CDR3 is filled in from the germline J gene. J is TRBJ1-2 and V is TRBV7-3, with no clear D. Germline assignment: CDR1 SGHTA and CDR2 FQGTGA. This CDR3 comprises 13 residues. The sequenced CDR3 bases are TGTGCCAGCAGCTTGTTCGGCGGAGATACC. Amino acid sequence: CASSLFGGDT. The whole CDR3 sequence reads CASSLFGGDTYTF.

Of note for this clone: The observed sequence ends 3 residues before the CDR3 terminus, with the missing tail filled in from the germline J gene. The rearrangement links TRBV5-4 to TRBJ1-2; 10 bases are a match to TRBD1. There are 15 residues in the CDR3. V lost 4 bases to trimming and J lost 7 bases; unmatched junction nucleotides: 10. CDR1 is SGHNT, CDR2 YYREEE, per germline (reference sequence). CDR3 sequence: CASSTGDRGLPGYTF. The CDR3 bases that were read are TGTGCCAGCAGCACTGGGGACAGGGGACTGCCTGGC.

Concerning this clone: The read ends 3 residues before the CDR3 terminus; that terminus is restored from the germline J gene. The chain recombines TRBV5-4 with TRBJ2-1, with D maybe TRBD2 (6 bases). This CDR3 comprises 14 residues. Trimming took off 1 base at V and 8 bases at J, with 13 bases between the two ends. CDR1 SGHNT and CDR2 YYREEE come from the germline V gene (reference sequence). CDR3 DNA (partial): TGTGCCAGCAGCTTGCGACTAGACAACGATGAG. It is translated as CASSLRLDNDE. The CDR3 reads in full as CASSLRLDNDEQFF.

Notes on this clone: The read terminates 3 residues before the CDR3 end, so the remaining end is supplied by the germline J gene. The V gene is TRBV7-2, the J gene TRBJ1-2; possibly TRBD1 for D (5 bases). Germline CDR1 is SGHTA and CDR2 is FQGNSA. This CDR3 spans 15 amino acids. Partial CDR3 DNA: TGTGCCAGCAGCTTAAGGCAGGGAGGAGGCTACGAC. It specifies CASSLRQGGGYD. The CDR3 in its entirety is CASSLRQGGGYDYTF.

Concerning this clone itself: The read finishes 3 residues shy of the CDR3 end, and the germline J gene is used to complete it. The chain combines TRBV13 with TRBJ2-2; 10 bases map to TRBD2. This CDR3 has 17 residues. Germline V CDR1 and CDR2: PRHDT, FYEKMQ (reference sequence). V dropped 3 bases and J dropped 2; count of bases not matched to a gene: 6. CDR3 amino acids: CASSFGLAAINTGELFF. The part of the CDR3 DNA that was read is TGTGCCAGCAGCTTTGGACTAGCGGCCATTAACACCGGGGAG.

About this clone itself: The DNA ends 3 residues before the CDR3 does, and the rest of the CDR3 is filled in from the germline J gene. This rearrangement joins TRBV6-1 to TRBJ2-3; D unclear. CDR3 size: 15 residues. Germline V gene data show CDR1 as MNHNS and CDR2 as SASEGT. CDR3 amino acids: CASSDSAGRSQPQYF. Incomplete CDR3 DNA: TGTGCCAGCAGTGATAGTGCAGGTCGAAGTCAGCCG.

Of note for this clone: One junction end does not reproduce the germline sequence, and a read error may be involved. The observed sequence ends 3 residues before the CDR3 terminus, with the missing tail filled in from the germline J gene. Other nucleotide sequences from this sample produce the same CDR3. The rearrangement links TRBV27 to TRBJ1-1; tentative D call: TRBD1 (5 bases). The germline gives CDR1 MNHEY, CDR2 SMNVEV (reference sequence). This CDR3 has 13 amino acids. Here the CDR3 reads CASSITGNTEAFF. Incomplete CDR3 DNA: TGTGCTAGCAGTATAACAGGGAACACTGAA.

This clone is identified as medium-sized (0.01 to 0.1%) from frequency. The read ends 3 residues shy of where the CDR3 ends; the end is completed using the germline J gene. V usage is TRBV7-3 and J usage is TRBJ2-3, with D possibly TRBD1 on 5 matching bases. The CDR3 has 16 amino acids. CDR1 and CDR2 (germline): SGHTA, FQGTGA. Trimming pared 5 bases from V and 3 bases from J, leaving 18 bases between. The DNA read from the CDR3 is TGTGCCAGCAGCCCGATCGGGCCAGGGTATACAGATACG. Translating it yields CASSPIGPGYTDT. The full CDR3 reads CASSPIGPGYTDTQYF.

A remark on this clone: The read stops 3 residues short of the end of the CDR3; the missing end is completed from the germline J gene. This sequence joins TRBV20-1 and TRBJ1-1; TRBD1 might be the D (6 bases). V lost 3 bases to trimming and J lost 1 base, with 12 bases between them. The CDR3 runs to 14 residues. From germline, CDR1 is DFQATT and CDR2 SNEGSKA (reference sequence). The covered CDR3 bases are TGCAGTGCTAGCATCGGAGGGGGGAACACTGAA. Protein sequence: CSASIGGGNTE. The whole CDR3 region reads CSASIGGGNTEAFF.

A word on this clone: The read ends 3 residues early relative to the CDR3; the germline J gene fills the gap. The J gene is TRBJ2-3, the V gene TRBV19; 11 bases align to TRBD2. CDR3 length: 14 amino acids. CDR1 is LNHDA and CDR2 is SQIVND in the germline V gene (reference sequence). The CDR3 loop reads CASNPSGGSLTQYF. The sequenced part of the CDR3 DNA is TGTGCCAGTAATCCTAGCGGGGGGAGCCTCACG.

The CDR3 here is CSAWTGQEKLFF. CDR3 DNA, as far as it was read: TGCAGTGCTTGGACAGGGCAAGAAAAA. The rearrangement uses TRBV20-1 and TRBJ1-4; 8 bases are a match to TRBD1. The read finishes 3 residues shy of the CDR3 end, and the germline J gene is used to complete it. Germline values: CDR1 DFQATT, CDR2 SNEGSKA (reference sequence). The CDR3 sequence is 12 residues long. The trim removed 5 bases at V and 8 bases at J, leaving 4 bases unmatched.

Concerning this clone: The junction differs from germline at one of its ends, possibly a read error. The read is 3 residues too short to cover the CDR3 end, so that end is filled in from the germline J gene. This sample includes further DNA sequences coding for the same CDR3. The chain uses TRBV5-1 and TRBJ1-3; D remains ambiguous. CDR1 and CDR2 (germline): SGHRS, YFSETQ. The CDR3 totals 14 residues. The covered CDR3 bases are TGCGCCAGCCGCGAGCGGTCAGCTGGAAACACT. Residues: CASRERSAGNT. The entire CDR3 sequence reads CASRERSAGNTIYF.

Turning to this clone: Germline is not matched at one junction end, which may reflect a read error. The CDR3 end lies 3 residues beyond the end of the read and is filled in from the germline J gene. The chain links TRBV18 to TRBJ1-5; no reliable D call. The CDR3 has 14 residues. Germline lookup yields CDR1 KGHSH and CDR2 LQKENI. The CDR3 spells CASSPPSGQEPQHF. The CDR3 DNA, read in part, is TGTGCCAGCTCGCCACCTTCAGGCCAAGAGCCC.

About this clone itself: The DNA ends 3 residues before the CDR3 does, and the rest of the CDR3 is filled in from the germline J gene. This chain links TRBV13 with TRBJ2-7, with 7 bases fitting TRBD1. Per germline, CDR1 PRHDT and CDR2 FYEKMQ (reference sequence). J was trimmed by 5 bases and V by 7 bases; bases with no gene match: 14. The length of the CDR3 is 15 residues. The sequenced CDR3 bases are TGTGCCAGCAAGAAGCGCCAGGGGGTCGAGAACGAG. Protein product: CASKKRQGVENE. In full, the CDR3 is CASKKRQGVENEQYF.